What follows are 23 T cell receptor beta chains derived from one specimen sequenced in a study of blood T cell repertoires in COVID-19. The data were produced by immunoSEQ multiplex PCR, yet TCRdb's version contains in-frame clones alone and is incomplete. The repertoire has almost 55,000 clones, roughly 87% of them found once; the top ten carry over 7.5%. The sequenced sample consisted of peripheral blood. Receptor source: a man aged 50 or older with active COVID-19.

This clone was detected a few times. J is TRBJ1-3 and V is TRBV3-1 (or the pseudogene TRBV3-2); D perhaps matches TRBD1 (5 bases). The germline V and J ends were trimmed by 6 bases and 4 bases, with 16 bases remaining between them. This CDR3 is 15 amino acids long. Germline V lookup: CDR1 LGHDT, CDR2 YNNKEL (reference sequence). CDR3 sequence: CASSYSSGRGNTIYF. CDR3 bases: TGTGCCAGCAGTTACTCTTCAGGGCGGGGAAACACCATATATTTT.

This chain connects TRBV4-3 to TRBJ1-1; no clear D. The CDR3 extends over 16 amino acids. Trimming removed 0 bases at V and 1 base at J, with 12 bases between. CDR1 LGHNA and CDR2 YSLEER come from the germline V gene. CDR3 bases: TGCGCCAGCAGCCAAGAGTGGGGAGTGGGGAACACTGAAGCTTTCTTT. Protein: CASSQEWGVGNTEAFF.

The chain employs TRBV10-3 and TRBJ1-1; TRBD1 matches 9 bases. CDR3 length: 16 amino acids. V lost 6 bases, J lost 7 bases, and 15 bases stayed unmatched. Germline V CDR1 and CDR2: ENHRY, SYGVKD. The CDR3 DNA reads as TGTGCCATCAGACCAACAGGGGGCCGGTCCTACAATGAAGCTTTCTTT. Protein: CAIRPTGGRSYNEAFF.

The chain joins TRBV5-1 to TRBJ2-3, with D possibly TRBD2 on 6 matching bases. V was pared by 4 bases and J by 6 bases, with 18 bases between. Germline V gene lookup returns CDR1 SGHRS and CDR2 YFSETQ. The CDR3 is made up of 15 amino acids. The CDR3 protein is CASSAGLWNSDTQYF. DNA for the CDR3: TGCGCCAGCAGCGCGGGACTCTGGAATTCGGATACGCAGTATTTT.

The chain carries TRBV6-6 and TRBJ2-5; a possible D gene is TRBD2 (5 bases). The CDR3 loop spans 15 amino acids. V was clipped by 6 bases and J by 1 base, with 15 bases between them. Per the germline V gene, CDR1 is MNHNY and CDR2 is SVGAGI (reference sequence). CDR3 region: CASSGYSSGQETQYF. The CDR3 coding sequence is TGTGCCAGCAGCGGATATTCAAGCGGCCAAGAGACCCAGTACTTC.

The rearrangement joins TRBV2 to TRBJ2-7; TRBD1 aligns across 8 bases. In germline, CDR1 is SNHLY, CDR2 FYNNEI. This CDR3 contains 13 residues. V trimming: 6 bases; J trimming: 4 bases; junction bases outside the gene matches: 5. The CDR3 is CASRGTGVYEQYF. CDR3 DNA sequence: TGTGCCAGCAGGGGGACAGGAGTTTACGAGCAGTACTTC. Full variable domain (rest looked up from reference TRBV2 and TRBJ2-7): EPEVTQTPSHQVTQMGQEVILRCVPISNHLYFYWYRQILGQKVEFLVSFYNNEISEKSEIFDDQFSVERPDGSNFTLKIRSTKLEDSAMYFCASRGTGVYEQYFGPGTRLTVT.

The J gene is TRBJ2-2, the V gene TRBV9; 7 bases are a match to TRBD1. Unmatched junction bases numbered 6, after V lost 0 bases and J lost 7 bases. Germline CDR1 and CDR2: SGDLS and YYNGEE. This CDR3 has 15 amino acids. CDR3 bases: TGTGCCAGCAGCGTAGGGTGGCAGGGGGACGGGGAGCTGTTTTTT. It encodes CASSVGWQGDGELFF.

With respect to this clone: Other DNA sequences in this sample translate to the same CDR3. The chain combines TRBV6-2 or TRBV6-3 with TRBJ2-3, with 12 bases aligning to TRBD2. V was clipped by 4 bases and J by 2 bases; unmatched bases: 16. CDR1 is MNHEY, CDR2 SVGEGT, per germline. This CDR3 contains 20 residues. The CDR3, as DNA: TGTGCCAGCAGTTCCCGACTAGCGGGGGAGACCTCCCCCACCACAGATACGCAGTATTTT. It codes for CASSSRLAGETSPTTDTQYF.

This sequence joins TRBV24-1 and TRBJ2-5; tentatively, D is TRBD1 (5 bases). Trimming pared 2 bases from V and 5 bases from J, leaving 14 bases between. The CDR3 has 15 amino acids. CDR1 is KGHDR and CDR2 is SFDVKD in the germline V gene. The chain's CDR3 is CATSDSQGTQETQYF. The CDR3 bases are TGTGCCACCAGTGATTCTCAGGGCACCCAGGAGACCCAGTACTTC.

The chain has TRBV7-2 and TRBJ2-7, with 9 positions matching TRBD1. This CDR3 has 14 residues. Germline trimming cut 5 bases from V and 3 bases from J; bases unmatched to any gene: 5. Germline lookup yields CDR1 SGHTA and CDR2 FQGNSA. The CDR3 region is CASSSRQGGYEQYF. DNA of the CDR3: TGTGCCAGCAGCAGTCGACAGGGGGGCTACGAGCAGTACTTC. The variable domain in full, completed from reference TRBV7-2 and TRBJ2-7, reads GAGVSQSPSNKVTEKGKDVELRCDPISGHTALYWYRQSLGQGLEFLIYFQGNSAPDKSGLPSDRFSAERTGGSVSTLTIQRTQQEDSAVYLCASSSRQGGYEQYFGPGTRLTVT.

The genes are TRBV27 and TRBJ1-5, with TRBD1 identical over 8 bases. Germline CDR1 reads MNHEY; CDR2 reads SMNVEV (reference sequence). V shed 3 bases, J shed 4 bases, and the junction held 5 bases outside the gene matches. The CDR3 length is 15 residues. DNA for the CDR3: TGTGCCAGCAGTTTTTCCCGGGACAGGAATCAGCCCCAGCATTTT. This translates into CASSFSRDRNQPQHF.

The chain uses TRBV9 and TRBJ2-3; 7 nucleotides line up with TRBD2. The CDR3 sequence is 16 residues long. CDR1 and CDR2 from the germline V gene are SGDLS and YYNGEE. V lost 1 base, J lost 2 bases, and 7 bases stayed unmatched. The DNA of the CDR3 is TGTGCCAGCAGCGTAACTAACGGGAGGCACACAGATACGCAGTATTTT. Protein: CASSVTNGRHTDTQYF.

This chain connects TRBV11-1 to TRBJ2-1; D uncertain. The V and J ends lost 3 bases and 2 bases respectively, with 14 bases between them. Looked up from germline, CDR1 is SGHAT and CDR2 is FQDESV (reference sequence). The CDR3 contains 16 residues. CDR3 DNA sequence: TGTGCCAGCAGCTTCCACACCGGGTCCACCTACAATGAGCAGTTCTTC. It is translated as CASSFHTGSTYNEQFF. Full variable domain (remainder filled in from reference TRBV11-1 and TRBJ2-1): EAEVAQSPRYKITEKSQAVAFWCDPISGHATLYWYRQILGQGPELLVQFQDESVVDDSQLPKDRFSAERLKGVDSTLKIQPAELGDSAMYLCASSFHTGSTYNEQFFGPGTRLTVL.

The chain links TRBV5-1 to TRBJ2-6, with TRBD1 matching over 9 bases. The length of the CDR3 is 17 residues. The ends lost 0 bases at V and 2 bases at J; junction bases unmatched: 3. The germline gives CDR1 SGHRS, CDR2 YFSETQ. The DNA for the CDR3 is TGCGCCAGCAGCTTGGGGGACAGGGTGACTGGGGCCAACGTCCTGACTTTC. This translates into CASSLGDRVTGANVLTF.

The chain combines TRBV9 with TRBJ2-1; possibly TRBD2 for D (6 bases). Between the trimmed V and J ends, which lost 0 bases and 6 bases, there was a span of 13 bases. Germline lookup yields CDR1 SGDLS and CDR2 YYNGEE. This CDR3 contains 15 residues. This chain's CDR3 is CASSVGRVLGNEQFF. CDR3 sequence (DNA): TGTGCCAGCAGCGTAGGGAGGGTTTTAGGCAATGAGCAGTTCTTC.

This chain joins TRBV10-3 and TRBJ2-7; perhaps TRBD2 as D (6 bases). The V end was cut by 2 bases, the J end by 3 bases, with 14 bases between. The CDR3 sequence is 15 residues long. Per germline, CDR1 ENHRY and CDR2 SYGVKD. The CDR3 reads CAISEGGGGFYEQYF. The CDR3 DNA sequence: TGTGCCATCAGTGAGGGGGGAGGAGGGTTCTACGAGCAGTACTTC.

CDR3 region: CASSLVGGLGDTQYF. CDR3 DNA: TGTGCCAGCAGCTTAGTGGGGGGTCTCGGGGATACGCAGTATTTT. The V and J genes are TRBV11-2 and TRBJ2-3, with D possibly being TRBD2 (6 bases). Germline CDR1 is SGHAT and CDR2 is FQNNGV. The CDR3 consists of 15 residues. The V end was cut by 1 base, the J end by 6 bases, with 14 bases between.

The chain employs TRBV10-3 and TRBJ1-5; D unresolved. V was clipped by 11 bases and J by 6 bases, with 11 bases between them. The germline V gene encodes CDR1 ENHRY and CDR2 SYGVKD. The CDR3 length is 11 residues. CDR3 protein: CAAGPLQPQHF. CDR3 bases: TGTGCCGCAGGTCCGCTTCAGCCCCAGCATTTT.

This sequence joins TRBV19 and TRBJ2-5; no clear D. V lost 2 bases to trimming and J lost 1 base, with 11 bases between them. This CDR3 comprises 15 residues. Germline V CDR1 and CDR2: LNHDA, SQIVND (reference sequence). The CDR3 reads CASSIFGQTQETQYF. As DNA, the CDR3 is TGTGCCAGTAGTATATTTGGGCAGACCCAAGAGACCCAGTACTTC.

The chain links TRBV19 to TRBJ1-5, with a weak D call TRBD1 (6 bases). This CDR3 contains 17 residues. V was cut by 5 bases and J by 2 bases, with 19 bases left in between. CDR1 is LNHDA, CDR2 SQIVND, per germline (reference sequence). CDR3 protein: CASSDTVRGWGNQPQHF. The CDR3 nucleotides are TGTGCCAGTAGTGACACAGTAAGGGGGTGGGGCAATCAGCCCCAGCATTTT.

This chain links TRBV7-3 with TRBJ2-7, with a tentative D call TRBD2 (5 bases). V was clipped by 1 base and J by 2 bases, with 6 bases between them. CDR1 SGHTA and CDR2 FQGTGA come from the germline V gene. The length of the CDR3 is 13 residues. The CDR3 nucleotides are TGTGCCAGCAGCTTAAGCGGGCCCTACGAGCAGTACTTC. Translation gives CASSLSGPYEQYF.

V usage is TRBV10-3 and J usage is TRBJ2-7; the match to TRBD2 covers 9 bases. The CDR3 extends over 15 amino acids. V lost 3 bases and J lost 7; bases outside the gene matches: 10. Germline V gene sequence: CDR1 ENHRY, CDR2 SYGVKD. The CDR3 spells CAISEVSGGRGEQYF. The CDR3 region has the DNA TGTGCCATCAGTGAAGTATCTGGCGGGAGGGGTGAGCAGTACTTC.

This rearrangement joins TRBV5-6 to TRBJ2-3; no clear D. Germline V lookup: CDR1 SGHDT, CDR2 YYEEEE. The CDR3 extends over 14 amino acids. Trimming pared 2 bases from V and 3 bases from J, leaving 10 bases between. CDR3 residues: CASSFSDWTDTQYF. The CDR3 nucleotides read TGTGCCAGCAGCTTCTCTGACTGGACAGATACGCAGTATTTT. The complete variable domain, with remaining parts taken from reference TRBV5-6 and TRBJ2-3, reads DAGVTQSPTHLIKTRGQQVTLRCSPKSGHDTVSWYQQALGQGPQFIFQYYEEEERQRGNFPDRFSGHQFPNYSSELNVNALLLGDSALYLCASSFSDWTDTQYFGPGTRLTVL.